This record concerns one T cell receptor beta chain sequence. Its matching antigen is unknown. The protocol was immunoSEQ multiplex PCR, while the TCRdb copy is restricted to in-frame clones and leaves out a portion. The sample includes around 98,000 clones, around nine tenths of them seen just once. This CDR3 has 14 amino acids. The ends were cut back, 2 bases at V and 9 bases at J, with 14 bases in the middle. The germline CDR1 and CDR2 sequences are KGHSH and LQKENI. This specimen comes from a study of cytomegalovirus exposure and HLA in healthy donors. Findings and limits, study-wide: According to a subsequent analysis, TCR clusters from the first cohort were inclined to appear together in the roughly 130 validation repertoires. Rarity held for most TCR sequences, but there were some public TCRs that occurred in many donors.

Sample: PBMCs. This TCR came from a woman aged 25 to 45 in good health and CMV-seronegative. The chain is built from TRBV18 and TRBJ1-3; possibly TRBD1 for D (5 bases). The CDR3 region is CASSPSGDVGTIYF. CDR3 in DNA: TGTGCCAGCTCACCATCGGGGGACGTGGGCACCATATATTTT.